The present entry profiles one T cell receptor beta chain with its context. Its recognized antigen is unknown. There are no base qualities to consult, and no much larger clone falls within one base. Using the deep immunoSEQ assay, TCR CDR3 regions were amplified from genomic DNA by multiplex PCR. For each cell subset, the extracted genomic DNA was distributed evenly across all wells of several immunoSEQ 96-well plates, and each plate served as one replicate. For sorted subsets, about 200 ng genomic DNA, equal to 30,000 or so T cell genomes, was loaded into each replicate PCR. Purified libraries were quantified with a Qubit 3.0 fluorometer, sized on a Bioanalyzer 2100, and re-quantified with the KAPA Library Quantification kit. A separate single-read 150-cycle Illumina NextSeq 550 flow cell was used to sequence each immunoSEQ 96-well plate. The paper's data handling went like this. The immunoSEQ output contained only junctional sequences without quality scores, so filtering could not match that applied to full-length reads. Sequences were annotated with PyIR, a Python wrapper for IgBLAST v1.9, using IMGT germline references to assign V/J genes and CDR3. Reads with weak V/J assignments (E-value above 1e-6), missing CDR3, stop codons, out-of-frame junctions, or ambiguous translated residues were removed. V3J clonotypes were defined as sequences sharing the same inferred V gene, J gene, and CDR3 amino acid sequence. Percentage overlap between repertoires was calculated by dividing the number of shared unique clonotypes by the size of the smaller repertoire. Three approaches were used to assess repertoire richness: RTK rarefaction, the Chao1 estimator, and Recon v2.1 estimates of unobserved clonotypes. For all TCRbeta clonotypes obtained by the gDNA method from a few donors, generation probabilities were computed with OLGA. The clones in this table, taken by TCRdb from immuneACCESS, are in-frame only. Not every clone is retained; where verified, under half of the shortfall comes from an unresolved V gene, and the cause of the rest is unknown. The V and J calls and clone size are taken from that table; D and trimming were inferred from the DNA. The sample records some 1 million clones, approximately 68% of which are singletons. Roughly 1.5% of the sample belongs to the ten largest clones.

The sample belongs to a study of shared clonotypes between healthy human individuals (dated by TCRdb to 2020 to 2022). Regarding the complete study: Three men and a couple of women, aged 18 to 49 years, made up the cohort. Per donor, three plates each were used for CD4 naive and CD4 memory, two for CD8 naive, and one for CD8 memory. The study deeply sequenced blood TCR repertoires of about five healthy adults to estimate repertoire size and the extent of clonotype sharing between individuals. To increase sequencing depth and limit assay-specific biases, TCR repertoire library preparation and sequencing were carried out by different laboratories using diverse techniques. Leukapheresis yielded between about 0.94 and 9 billion PBMCs per donor. Summary of the overall study and its limitations: The small number of donors limited the genetic and exposure-history diversity represented. Even with the large sequencing depth, rarefaction of the sorted-subset datasets indicated that sequencing was incomplete. Sampling was limited to blood, and TCR repertoires in tissue likely differ from TCR repertoires in blood. Compared with non-shared clonotypes, the clonotypes found in all four sorted-subset donors had higher generation probabilities. When a few donors were compared, the shared fraction of clonotypes was around 5.1% for naive CD4, approximately 3.5% for naive CD8, more than 2% for memory CD4, and less than 0.5% for memory CD8. Pairwise subsampling led to the expectation that sequencing depth would affect the degree of clonotype sharing among donors. Naive subsets generally had larger estimated clonotype richness than memory subsets did.

V and J are truncated by 0 bases and 3 bases respectively, leaving an intervening sequence of 12 bases. The CDR3 goes from the cysteine to the phenylalanine over 15 residues. Of all the DNA, just the CDR3 is kept, 45 bases in frame from base 1. CDR1 and CDR2, per the germline V gene, are SGHRS and YFSETQ. The donors were healthy, HIV-negative adults with no recently reported acute infections or vaccinations. All donors were Caucasian adults living in Nashville, Tennessee, USA. CD4+ T cells were enriched by magnetic negative selection, after which naive cells were positively selected on CD45RA and the negative fraction was taken as the memory subset. Blood was collected by leukapheresis, and PBMCs were isolated by Ficoll-Histopaque density gradient centrifugation and then cryopreserved in liquid nitrogen vapor phase. Analytical flow cytometry was used to check the purity and quantity of each magnetically sorted T cell population. Genomic DNA was isolated from every sorted fraction and measured by UV absorbance on a Nanodrop 2000c.

The specimen was memory CD4+ T cells sorted from blood. The cell subset or site label, read with the paper, signifies: CD45RA-negative fraction. Recombination connected TRBV5-1 to TRBJ1-2; too little of a D gene remains to name it. The TCR sequence derives from a man aged 18 to 35 in good health. The DNA sequence is TGCGCCAGCAGCTTGGCCGGTCAATACTACTATGGCTACACCTTC. This encodes CASSLAGQYYYGYTF.